One sample yielded the 28 T cell receptor beta chains listed below, sequenced in a study of blood T cell repertoires in COVID-19. Method: immunoSEQ multiplex PCR; TCRdb's copy keeps in-frame clones and lacks some. The data hold 250,000 to 350,000 clones, with around 86% observed a single time. The sequencing input was peripheral blood. These TCRs come from a woman between 40 and 55 years old who had recovered from COVID-19.

The chain is built from TRBV29-1 and TRBJ2-7; TRBD1 might be the D (6 bases). The germline V gene encodes CDR1 SQVTM and CDR2 ANQGSEA. Trimming stripped 7 bases from V and 7 bases from J, with 14 bases between. This CDR3 contains 11 residues. CDR3 protein: CSASTGGEQYF. CDR3 nucleotides: TGCAGCGCCTCGACAGGTGGGGAGCAGTACTTC.

The chain is built from TRBV3-1 (or the pseudogene TRBV3-2) and TRBJ2-5; 11 bases are a match to TRBD2. The CDR3 is made up of 17 amino acids. Trimming at V came to 1 base and at J to 4 bases, leaving 8 bases not matched to a gene. Germline lookup yields CDR1 LGHDT and CDR2 YNNKEL (reference sequence). CDR3 in amino acids: CASSQVPLAGGSETQYF. The DNA of the CDR3 is TGTGCCAGCAGCCAAGTTCCCCTAGCGGGAGGCTCAGAGACCCAGTACTTC.

The chain carries TRBV28 and TRBJ1-2; 8 nucleotides agree with TRBD1. Trimming at V came to 2 bases and at J to 4 bases, leaving 0 bases not matched to a gene. The germline gives CDR1 MDHEN, CDR2 SYDVKM. The CDR3 runs 13 residues. The CDR3 DNA sequence: TGTGCCAGCAGTTTAACAGGGGGCTATGGCTACACCTTC. The encoded protein is CASSLTGGYGYTF.

CDR3 amino acids: CASRASTGSSNEQFF. The CDR3 DNA sequence: TGTGCCAGCAGAGCCTCGACAGGGTCGAGCAATGAGCAGTTCTTC. This chain connects TRBV2 to TRBJ2-1; 7 positions match TRBD1. CDR3 length: 15 amino acids. The germline gives CDR1 SNHLY, CDR2 FYNNEI. Losses at the gene ends were 6 bases for V and 6 bases for J; bases not matched to a gene: 11.

This chain connects TRBV5-6 to TRBJ2-1; TRBD2 might be the D (5 bases). Trimming took 1 base from V and 4 from J, leaving 9 bases between them. CDR1 SGHDT and CDR2 YYEEEE come from the germline V gene. The length of the CDR3 is 14 residues. DNA of the CDR3: TGTGCCAGCAGCTTGAGTGGAGGATACAATGAGCAGTTCTTC. Residues: CASSLSGGYNEQFF.

The rearrangement links TRBV5-6 to TRBJ2-1; 16 bases agree with TRBD2. There are 15 residues in the CDR3. V lost 3 bases and J lost 7; bases outside the gene matches: 1. Germline V lookup: CDR1 SGHDT, CDR2 YYEEEE. The CDR3 region has the DNA TGTGCCAGCAGCTGGGGACTAGCGGGGGGGAATGAGCAGTTCTTC. This sequence encodes CASSWGLAGGNEQFF.

V and J are TRBV6-6 and TRBJ1-5, with D perhaps TRBD1 (5 bases). V was shortened by 8 bases and J by 8 bases, with 22 bases between the two germline ends. CDR1 and CDR2 from the germline V gene are MNHNY and SVGAGI (reference sequence). The CDR3 runs to 15 residues. CDR3 DNA: TGTGCCAGCGGCCGTGACTCGGGGACTTCGGAGCCCCAGCATTTT. This sequence encodes CASGRDSGTSEPQHF.

V and J are TRBV3-1 (or the pseudogene TRBV3-2) and TRBJ2-7, with D maybe TRBD2 (6 bases). The CDR3 contains 15 residues. Trimming shortened V by 3 bases and J by 1 base, and 13 bases separated the two germline ends. Germline CDR1 LGHDT, CDR2 YNNKEL (reference sequence). The CDR3 nucleotides are TGTGCCAGCAGCCAGATACGGGGGTCATCCTACGAGCAGTACTTC. It specifies CASSQIRGSSYEQYF.

The chain recombines TRBV9 with TRBJ1-3; weak D call: TRBD1 (5 bases). Looked up from germline, CDR1 is SGDLS and CDR2 is YYNGEE. The CDR3 covers 17 residues. V shed 4 bases and J shed 0 bases, with 17 bases lying between them. CDR3 in DNA: TGTGCCAGCAGCCCCCAATTGGGGCTCATCTCTGGAAACACCATATATTTT. Translated: CASSPQLGLISGNTIYF.

In its sample, this clone was seen once. This chain joins TRBV18 and TRBJ1-1, with D possibly being TRBD1 (5 bases). This CDR3 region has 16 residues. V dropped 4 bases and J dropped 0 bases, with 15 bases sitting between them. Per the germline V gene, CDR1 is KGHSH and CDR2 is LQKENI. The CDR3 bases are TGTGCCAGCTCACTTCGAACCGCGGACATGAACACTGAAGCTTTCTTT. This translates into CASSLRTADMNTEAFF.

V is TRBV7-2 and J is TRBJ2-1; the match to TRBD2 covers 10 bases. CDR3 length equals 15 residues. Germline V gene lookup returns CDR1 SGHTA and CDR2 FQGNSA. The V gene end was trimmed by 5 bases and the J gene end by 6 bases; junction bases not matched to a gene: 7. The CDR3 DNA reads TGTGCCAGCAGCGGCAGCGGGAGGGCCTCCAATGAGCAGTTCTTC. It specifies CASSGSGRASNEQFF.

V is TRBV3-1 (or the pseudogene TRBV3-2) and J is TRBJ2-3; D may be TRBD2 (5 bases). Germline CDR1 and CDR2: LGHDT and YNNKEL (reference sequence). V was trimmed by 2 bases and J by 4 bases, leaving 10 bases between them. The length of the CDR3 is 14 residues. CDR3 DNA sequence: TGTGCCAGCAGCCAATTCCGGGAATCAGATACGCAGTATTTT. Its translation is CASSQFRESDTQYF.

The chain recombines TRBV4-2 with TRBJ1-2; TRBD1 aligns across 8 bases. V dropped 2 bases and J dropped 3; count of bases not matched to a gene: 2. The CDR3 totals 14 residues. The germline V gene encodes CDR1 LGHNA and CDR2 YNFKEQ. The CDR3 sequence: CASSQPQGDYGYTF. DNA for the CDR3: TGTGCCAGCAGCCAACCACAGGGGGACTATGGCTACACCTTC.

The CDR3 bases are TGTGCCAGCTCTCGGGACATCCAAGAGACCCAGTACTTC. Its protein is CASSRDIQETQYF. This chain joins TRBV18 and TRBJ2-5; tentatively, D is TRBD1 (6 bases). The CDR3 consists of 13 residues. The V gene's germline CDR1 is KGHSH and CDR2 LQKENI. The V and J ends lost 6 bases and 1 base respectively, with 9 bases between them.

The chain combines TRBV11-2 with TRBJ2-7, with 7 nucleotides matching TRBD1. Germline loops: CDR1 SGHAT, CDR2 FQNNGV. Losses at the gene ends were 6 bases for V and 2 bases for J; bases not matched to a gene: 10. This CDR3 contains 15 residues. CDR3 in DNA: TGTGCCAGCAGACCAACGGGACAGTCTGCCTACGAGCAGTACTTC. Translation: CASRPTGQSAYEQYF.

The chain carries TRBV6-1 and TRBJ2-1; a possible D gene is TRBD2 (6 bases). The CDR3 sequence is 14 residues long. The germline V gene has CDR1 MNHNS and CDR2 SASEGT. V lost 2 bases to trimming and J lost 7 bases, with 12 bases between them. The CDR3, as DNA: TGTGCCAGCAGTGAACGCGGGATCACGAATGAGCAGTTCTTC. This codes for CASSERGITNEQFF.

The chain couples TRBV10-2 to TRBJ1-1; D might be TRBD1 (5 bases). Germline V CDR1 and CDR2: WSHSY, SAAADI. Trimming shortened V by 6 bases and J by 7 bases, and 9 bases separated the two germline ends. This CDR3 is built from 11 residues. The CDR3 DNA reads TGCGCCAGCAGGAGACAGTTTGAAGCTTTCTTT. Its translation: CASRRQFEAFF.

The chain links TRBV29-1 to TRBJ1-2; D perhaps matches TRBD1 (5 bases). CDR1 SQVTM and CDR2 ANQGSEA come from the germline V gene. Trimming removed 0 bases at V and 6 bases at J, with 20 bases between. The CDR3 runs to 16 residues. The CDR3 sequence: CSVEDLTRAVADGYTF. The CDR3 DNA follows: TGCAGCGTTGAAGATCTTACCAGGGCGGTAGCGGATGGCTACACCTTC.

This chain links TRBV19 with TRBJ2-5, with D perhaps matching TRBD2 (5 bases). This CDR3 comprises 14 residues. Germline assignment: CDR1 LNHDA and CDR2 SQIVND (reference sequence). With 5 bases removed from V and 1 base from J, the gap between germline ends came to 11 bases. The CDR3 sequence: CASSVRGFQETQYF. DNA for the CDR3: TGTGCCAGTAGTGTTCGAGGGTTCCAAGAGACCCAGTACTTC. Full variable domain (missing parts from reference TRBV19 and TRBJ2-5): DGGITQSPKYLFRKEGQNVTLSCEQNLNHDAMYWYRQDPGQGLRLIYYSQIVNDFQKGDIAEGYSVSREKKESFPLTVTSAQKNPTAFYLCASSVRGFQETQYFGPGTRLLVL.

V gene TRBV10-3 combines with J gene TRBJ2-7; 8 nucleotides line up with TRBD2. CDR1 is ENHRY, CDR2 SYGVKD, per germline. CDR3 length: 14 residues. The V gene end was trimmed by 10 bases and the J gene end by 5 bases; junction bases not matched to a gene: 13. In DNA, the CDR3 is TGTGCCACCATGTCAGGGACTAGAGGCGACGAGCAGTACTTC. The encoded protein is CATMSGTRGDEQYF.

This rearrangement joins TRBV6-5 to TRBJ1-5; a weak D match, TRBD1 (5 bases). This CDR3 has 13 amino acids. Trimming removed 6 bases from V and 10 bases from J, with 16 bases in between. CDR1 is MNHEY, CDR2 SVGAGI, per germline. The CDR3 sequence: CASSAQGGRPQHF. DNA of the CDR3: TGTGCCAGCAGCGCCCAGGGTGGTCGCCCCCAGCATTTT.

This rearrangement joins TRBV11-2 to TRBJ2-7; 8 nucleotides match TRBD2. Per germline, CDR1 SGHAT and CDR2 FQNNGV. V shed 5 bases and J 3 bases; nucleotides not matched to a gene: 6. There are 14 residues in the CDR3. The CDR3 nucleotides read TGTGCCAGCAGCCCCCCAGCGGGAGACTACGAGCAGTACTTC. Amino acid sequence: CASSPPAGDYEQYF.

The table lists this clone with a count of one. This chain links TRBV6-1 with TRBJ1-4, with D maybe TRBD1 (5 bases). The CDR3 spans 15 residues. CDR1 MNHNS and CDR2 SASEGT come from the germline V gene. V dropped 5 bases and J dropped 2 bases, with 12 bases sitting between them. This CDR3 is CASSLTWGTNEKLFF. CDR3 DNA sequence: TGTGCCAGCAGTTTGACGTGGGGCACTAATGAAAAACTGTTTTTT.

There are a few counts of this clone. The gene calls are TRBV3-1 (or the pseudogene TRBV3-2) and TRBJ2-7, with 9 bases identical to TRBD1. Germline CDR1 LGHDT, CDR2 YNNKEL (reference sequence). The CDR3 runs 14 residues. After removal of 4 bases from V and 7 bases from J, the junction contained 8 bases not matched to a gene. CDR3 nucleotides: TGTGCCAGCAGCCCAATACAGGGGGCTCAGGAGCAGTACTTC. Translated, it gives CASSPIQGAQEQYF.

The gene calls are TRBV18 and TRBJ1-1, with unresolved D. The CDR3 has 14 amino acids. Germline lookup yields CDR1 KGHSH and CDR2 LQKENI. V was shortened by 3 bases and J by 0 bases, with 8 bases between the two germline ends. The CDR3 reads CASSPAVLNTEAFF. The CDR3 DNA is TGTGCCAGCTCACCGGCCGTCTTGAACACTGAAGCTTTCTTT.

The V gene is TRBV12-2, the J gene TRBJ2-1; the DNA was not compared with TRBD2, the D call given in the table. TRBV12-2 has pseudogene status. The CDR3 spans 11 residues. The chain's CDR3 is CASRLTSRQFF. CDR3 coding DNA: TGTGCAAGTCGCTTAACTAGCCGGCAGTTCTTC.

The chain carries TRBV7-9 and TRBJ2-7, with TRBD1 matching 7 bases. The V gene's germline CDR1 is SEHNR and CDR2 FQNEAQ (reference sequence). The CDR3 is made up of 13 amino acids. The V segment lost 5 bases and the J segment 0 bases; nucleotides outside the gene matches: 1. CDR3 in DNA: TGTGCCAGCAGCAGGGGGCCCTCCTACGAGCAGTACTTC. It specifies CASSRGPSYEQYF.

The V call is TRBV11-1, the J call TRBJ1-2, with 11 bases aligning to TRBD1. The trim removed 5 bases at V and 5 bases at J, leaving 4 bases unmatched. The germline CDR1 and CDR2 sequences are SGHAT and FQDESV (reference sequence). This CDR3 region has 14 residues. The CDR3 here is CASSPGQGAYGYTF. As DNA, the CDR3 is TGTGCCAGCAGCCCAGGACAGGGGGCATATGGCTACACCTTC.